Below, 11 T cell receptor beta chains from the same sample are listed, as sequenced in a study of T cell responses to AZD1222 COVID-19 vaccine. Produced via immunoSEQ multiplex PCR; TCRdb's table is partial and in-frame only. Among almost 95,000 clones, about 85% were seen once, and the ten largest hold roughly 4.7%. This specimen consisted of peripheral blood, obtained 28 days after the second AZD1222 dose. Receptors originate from an adult who received the AZD1222 COVID-19 vaccine.

The V gene is TRBV6-2 or TRBV6-3, the J gene TRBJ1-5; no clear D. This CDR3 contains 16 residues. CDR1 and CDR2 (germline): MNHEY, SVGEGT. Trimming stripped 0 bases from V and 3 bases from J, with 12 bases between. The CDR3 is CASSYSPPTHNQPQHF. CDR3 nucleotides: TGTGCCAGCAGTTACTCGCCCCCGACCCACAATCAGCCCCAGCATTTT.

The V and J genes are TRBV11-2 and TRBJ2-3; no reliable D call. The CDR3 sequence is 14 residues long. V was cut by 4 bases and J by 6 bases, with 14 bases left in between. Germline values: CDR1 SGHAT, CDR2 FQNNGV. CDR3 sequence reads: CASSWRRVGDTQYF. The CDR3 nucleotides read TGTGCCAGCAGCTGGCGCCGAGTCGGGGATACGCAGTATTTT.

The chain couples TRBV27 to TRBJ2-2; D may be TRBD1 or TRBD2 (5 bases each). CDR1 is MNHEY, CDR2 SMNVEV, per germline (reference sequence). The V gene lost 4 bases and the J gene lost 0 bases, with 12 bases spanning the gap. The CDR3 spans 16 residues. DNA for the CDR3: TGTGCCAGCAGTTCCAAGGGACGGCCGAACACCGGGGAGCTGTTTTTT. Its translation: CASSSKGRPNTGELFF.

This clone has more than one count but fewer than ten. This chain joins TRBV11-2 and TRBJ2-2, with D possibly matching TRBD1 (5 bases). Germline V gene data show CDR1 as SGHAT and CDR2 as FQNNGV. This CDR3 region has 15 residues. With 5 bases removed from V and 2 bases from J, the gap between germline ends came to 12 bases. CDR3 DNA sequence: TGTGCCAGCAGCCGCAGACAGACTAACACCGGGGAGCTGTTTTTT. Translated: CASSRRQTNTGELFF.

The rearrangement uses TRBV11-2 and TRBJ2-1, with unresolved D. The CDR3 runs to 14 residues. Germline assignment: CDR1 SGHAT and CDR2 FQNNGV. With 1 base removed from V and 1 base from J, the gap between germline ends came to 5 bases. CDR3 amino acids: CASSLVLSYNEQFF. The CDR3 DNA sequence: TGTGCCAGCAGCTTAGTCCTGTCCTACAATGAGCAGTTCTTC.

This rearrangement joins TRBV28 to TRBJ1-2, with D unresolved. V was cut by 2 bases and J by 6 bases, with 13 bases left in between. The germline V gene encodes CDR1 MDHEN and CDR2 SYDVKM. The CDR3 totals 14 residues. CDR3 coding DNA: TGTGCCAGCAGTTTAGGGATAGGGAAAAATGGCTACACCTTC. It translates to CASSLGIGKNGYTF.

The V gene is TRBV16, the J gene TRBJ1-2, with a weak D call TRBD1 (6 bases). The CDR3 length is 13 residues. CDR1 is KGHSY, CDR2 FQNENV, per germline. With 2 bases removed from V and 4 bases from J, the gap between germline ends came to 8 bases. As DNA, the CDR3 is TGTGCCAGCAGCCAAGAGGGGGGCTATGGCTACACCTTC. This translates into CASSQEGGYGYTF.

V and J are TRBV24-1 and TRBJ2-1, with 10 bases fitting TRBD2. V shed 11 bases, J shed 5 bases, and the junction held 14 bases outside the gene matches. The CDR3 is made up of 16 amino acids. CDR1 is KGHDR and CDR2 is SFDVKD in the germline V gene. For the CDR3, the DNA is TGTGCCATTCAGGGGGGAGCGGGAGGGGCTAACAATGAGCAGTTCTTC. This gives the protein CAIQGGAGGANNEQFF.

This clone was picked up a small number of times. The chain employs TRBV7-2 and TRBJ2-3; D uncertain. Per germline, CDR1 SGHTA and CDR2 FQGNSA. V was shortened by 2 bases and J by 0 bases, with 3 bases between the two germline ends. The CDR3 is 13 amino acids. The CDR3 reads CASSLLSTDTQYF. The DNA of the CDR3 is TGTGCCAGCAGCTTACTAAGCACAGATACGCAGTATTTT.

This clone showed up just a few times. The V gene is TRBV10-2, the J gene TRBJ2-1; D perhaps matches TRBD2 (5 bases). CDR1 and CDR2 from the germline V gene are WSHSY and SAAADI. V was shortened by 3 bases and J by 12 bases, with 9 bases between the two germline ends. This CDR3 comprises 11 residues. In DNA form, the CDR3 reads TGCGCCAGCAGTGAAAGGGCGGGGCAGTTCTTC. Translating it yields CASSERAGQFF.

The V and J genes are TRBV30 and TRBJ2-7; perhaps TRBD1 as D (5 bases). Germline-derived CDR1 and CDR2 are GTSNPN and SVGIG (reference sequence). V was trimmed by 0 bases and J by 0 bases, leaving 9 bases between them. The CDR3 sequence is 14 residues long. This chain's CDR3 is CAWSVQGYSYEQYF. The CDR3 bases are TGTGCCTGGAGTGTGCAGGGATACTCCTACGAGCAGTACTTC.